A selection of T cell receptor beta chains follows, all from one sample in a study of blood T cell repertoires in COVID-19. Sequencing used immunoSEQ multiplex PCR; TCRdb keeps in-frame clones, though not all of them. The table includes hundreds of thousands of clones, around nine tenths detected once. The sample taken for sequencing was PBMCs or T cells enriched from blood (not recorded which). Source of these receptors: a woman in her fifties or sixties with acute COVID-19. Both conserved end residues are part of each CDR3. A D gene is named only where the DNA matches it firmly. For some rows the clone size is stated as once, few or many, or as a class when expanded; others skip it.

clone size	V gene	J gene	D gene	CDR3 DNA	CDR3 protein
NA	TRBV9	TRBJ1-6	TRBD1	TGTGCCAGCAGCCCAGGGGGTCCGAGCTCACCCCTCCACTTT	CASSPGGPSSPLHF
NA	TRBV7-2	TRBJ2-1	NA	TGTGCCAGCAGCTTAATCAGGACTTCCCACAATGAGCAGTTCTTC	CASSLIRTSHNEQFF
NA	TRBV2	TRBJ2-5	TRBD1	TGTGCCAGCTTGAGACAGGGGGCTAGAGAGACCCAGTACTTC	CASLRQGARETQYF
many	TRBV28	TRBJ2-7	TRBD1	TGTGCCAGCAGAGGGGGTGGGACAGGGACCTACGAGCAGTACTTC	CASRGGGTGTYEQYF
NA	TRBV30	TRBJ2-7	TRBD2	TGTGCCTGGAAAACTAGCGGGACCTACGAGCAGTACTTC	CAWKTSGTYEQYF
once	TRBV5-1	TRBJ2-7	TRBD1	TGCGCCAGCAGCTTGGCCGAGGGGGCGAGAGTCTACGAGCAGTACTTC	CASSLAEGARVYEQYF
NA	TRBV30	TRBJ2-7	TRBD1	TGTGCCTGGAGTCGGGACAGGGTTTCTGGGGCTACGGGCTCCGCGCAGTACTTC	CAWSRDRVSGATGSAQYF
NA	TRBV10-3	TRBJ2-1	NA	TGTGCCATCAGTGAGCAGAACAATGAGCAGTTCTTC	CAISEQNNEQFF
few	TRBV11-2	TRBJ1-1	NA	TGTGCCAGCAGCTTAGTGGCTGGAGCTTTCTTT	CASSLVAGAFF
NA	TRBV6-2/TRBV6-3	TRBJ2-4	TRBD1	TGTGCCAGCAGTTACTCTCTTCGTGATAACAGGGGGCGTCAAGTCAAAAACATTCAGTACTTC	CASSYSLRDNRGRQVKNIQYF
NA	TRBV7-2	TRBJ2-5	NA	TGTGCCAGCACTCAACAGACTCAGGGGATTCAAGAGACCCAGTACTTC	CASTQQTQGIQETQYF
NA	TRBV18	TRBJ2-2	TRBD1	TGTGCCAGCTCAAAGACCGGGACAGGGAACACCGGGGAGCTGTTTTTT	CASSKTGTGNTGELFF
NA	TRBV19	TRBJ2-6	NA	TGTGCCAGTAGAGGACCCTTGGACACCCTGCCTGGGGCCAACGTCCTGACTTTC	CASRGPLDTLPGANVLTF
NA	TRBV10-3	TRBJ2-2	NA	TGTGCCATCAGTGCGCCCCCCCAGGGGACGTCGTTGGCCGGGGAGCTGTTTTTT	CAISAPPQGTSLAGELFF
NA	TRBV12-3/TRBV12-4	TRBJ1-5	NA	TGTGCCAGCAGTTTATACGGGTCCAAACCCCAGCATTTT	CASSLYGSKPQHF
few	TRBV7-6	TRBJ1-1	NA	TGTGCCAGCAGCTTACAGGAAGTTACTGAAGCTTTCTTT	CASSLQEVTEAFF
NA	TRBV20-1	TRBJ1-5	NA	TGCAGTGCTAGTGGTCAGGTGGGTCAGCCCCAGCATTTT	CSASGQVGQPQHF